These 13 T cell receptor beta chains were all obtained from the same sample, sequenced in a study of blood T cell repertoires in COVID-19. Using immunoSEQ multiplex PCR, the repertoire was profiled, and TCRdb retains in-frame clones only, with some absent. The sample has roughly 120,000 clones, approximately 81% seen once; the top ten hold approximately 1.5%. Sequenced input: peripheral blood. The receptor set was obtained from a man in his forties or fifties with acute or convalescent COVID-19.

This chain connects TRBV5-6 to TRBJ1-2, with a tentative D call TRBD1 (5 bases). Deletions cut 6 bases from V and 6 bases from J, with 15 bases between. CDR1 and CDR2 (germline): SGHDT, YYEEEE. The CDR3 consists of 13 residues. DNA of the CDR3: TGTGCCAGCAACCCCGGGGGAGAGAATGGCTACACCTTC. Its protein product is CASNPGGENGYTF.

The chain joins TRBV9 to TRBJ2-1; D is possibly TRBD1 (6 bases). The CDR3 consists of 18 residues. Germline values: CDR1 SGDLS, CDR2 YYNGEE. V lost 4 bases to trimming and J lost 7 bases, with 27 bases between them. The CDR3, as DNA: TGTGCCAGCAGCCCTAAGGGGGATCACAGGGACCTACAAAATGAGCAGTTCTTC. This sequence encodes CASSPKGDHRDLQNEQFF.

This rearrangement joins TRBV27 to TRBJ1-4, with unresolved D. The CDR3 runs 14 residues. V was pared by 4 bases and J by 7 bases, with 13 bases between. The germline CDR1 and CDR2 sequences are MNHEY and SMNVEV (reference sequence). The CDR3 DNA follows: TGTGCCAGCAGTTCCTACCTACGCGGTGAAAAACTGTTTTTT. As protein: CASSSYLRGEKLFF.

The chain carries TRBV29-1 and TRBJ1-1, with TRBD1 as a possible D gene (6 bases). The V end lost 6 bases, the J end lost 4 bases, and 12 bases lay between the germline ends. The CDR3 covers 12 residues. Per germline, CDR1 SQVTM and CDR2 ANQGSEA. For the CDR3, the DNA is TGCAGCGTCCCGGACAGACGCACTGAAGCTTTCTTT. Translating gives CSVPDRRTEAFF.

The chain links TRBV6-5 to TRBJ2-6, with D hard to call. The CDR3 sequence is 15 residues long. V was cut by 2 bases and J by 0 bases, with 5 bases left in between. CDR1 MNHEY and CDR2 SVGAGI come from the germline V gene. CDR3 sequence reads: CASSYESSGANVLTF. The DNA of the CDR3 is TGTGCCAGCAGTTACGAGAGCTCTGGGGCCAACGTCCTGACTTTC.

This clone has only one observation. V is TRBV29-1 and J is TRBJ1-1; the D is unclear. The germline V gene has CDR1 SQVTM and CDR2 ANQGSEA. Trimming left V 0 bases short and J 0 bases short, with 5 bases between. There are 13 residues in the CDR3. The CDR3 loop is CSVEDLMNTEAFF. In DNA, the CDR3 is TGCAGCGTTGAAGATCTAATGAACACTGAAGCTTTCTTT.

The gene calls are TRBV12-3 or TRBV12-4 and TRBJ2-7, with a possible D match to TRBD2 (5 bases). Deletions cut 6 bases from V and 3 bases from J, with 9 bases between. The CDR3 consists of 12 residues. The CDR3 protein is CASSRRDYEQYF. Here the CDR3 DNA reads TGTGCCAGCAGCCGTCGGGACTACGAGCAGTACTTC.

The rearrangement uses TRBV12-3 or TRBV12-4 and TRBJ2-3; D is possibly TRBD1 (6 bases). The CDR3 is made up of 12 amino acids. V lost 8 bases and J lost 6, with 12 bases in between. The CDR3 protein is CASAQGYDTQYF. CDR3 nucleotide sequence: TGTGCCAGCGCCCAGGGGTACGATACGCAGTATTTT.

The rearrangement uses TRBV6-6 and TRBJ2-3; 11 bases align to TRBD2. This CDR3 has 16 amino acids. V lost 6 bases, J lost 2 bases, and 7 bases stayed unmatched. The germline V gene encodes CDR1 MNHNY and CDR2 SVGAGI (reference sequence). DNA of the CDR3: TGTGCCAGCAGGCGACTAGCGGGGAGATCCACAGATACGCAGTATTTT. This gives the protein CASRRLAGRSTDTQYF.

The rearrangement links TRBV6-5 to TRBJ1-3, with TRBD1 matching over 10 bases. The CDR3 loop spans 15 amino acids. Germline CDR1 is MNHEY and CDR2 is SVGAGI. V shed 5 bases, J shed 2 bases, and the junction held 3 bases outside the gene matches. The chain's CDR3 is CASSRTGGTGNTIYF. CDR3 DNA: TGTGCCAGCAGTAGGACAGGGGGAACTGGAAACACCATATATTTT.

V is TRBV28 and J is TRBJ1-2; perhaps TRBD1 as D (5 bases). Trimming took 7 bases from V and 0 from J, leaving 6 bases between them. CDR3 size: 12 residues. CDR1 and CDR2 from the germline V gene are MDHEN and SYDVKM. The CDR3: CASTTANYGYTF. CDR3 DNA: TGTGCCAGCACGACAGCTAACTATGGCTACACCTTC.

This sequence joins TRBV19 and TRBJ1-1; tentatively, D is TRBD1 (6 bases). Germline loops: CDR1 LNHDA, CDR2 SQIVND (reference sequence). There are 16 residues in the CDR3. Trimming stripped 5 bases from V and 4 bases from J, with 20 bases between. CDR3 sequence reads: CASSAGGARFGTEAFF. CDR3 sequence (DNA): TGTGCCAGTAGTGCGGGGGGCGCAAGGTTTGGCACTGAAGCTTTCTTT.

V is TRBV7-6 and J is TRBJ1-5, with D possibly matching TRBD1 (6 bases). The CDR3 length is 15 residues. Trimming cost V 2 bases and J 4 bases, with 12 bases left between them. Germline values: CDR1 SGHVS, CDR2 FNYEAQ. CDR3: CASSLRGGGNQPQHF. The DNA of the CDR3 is TGTGCCAGCAGCTTAAGGGGGGGTGGGAATCAGCCCCAGCATTTT.